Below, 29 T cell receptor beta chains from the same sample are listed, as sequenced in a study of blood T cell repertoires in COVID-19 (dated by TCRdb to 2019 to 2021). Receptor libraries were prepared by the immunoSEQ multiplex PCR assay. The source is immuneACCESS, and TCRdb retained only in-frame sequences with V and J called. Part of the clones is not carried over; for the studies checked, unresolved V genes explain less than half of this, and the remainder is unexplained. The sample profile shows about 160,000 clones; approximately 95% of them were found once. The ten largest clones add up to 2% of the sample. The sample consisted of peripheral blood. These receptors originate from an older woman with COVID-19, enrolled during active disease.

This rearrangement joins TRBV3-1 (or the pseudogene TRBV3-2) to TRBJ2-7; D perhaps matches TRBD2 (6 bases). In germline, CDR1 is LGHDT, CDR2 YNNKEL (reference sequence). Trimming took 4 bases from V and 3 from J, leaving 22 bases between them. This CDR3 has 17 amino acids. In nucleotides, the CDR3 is TGTGCCAGCAGCCCATTAACGGGAGAGGGGTATTACTACGAGCAGTACTTC. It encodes CASSPLTGEGYYYEQYF.

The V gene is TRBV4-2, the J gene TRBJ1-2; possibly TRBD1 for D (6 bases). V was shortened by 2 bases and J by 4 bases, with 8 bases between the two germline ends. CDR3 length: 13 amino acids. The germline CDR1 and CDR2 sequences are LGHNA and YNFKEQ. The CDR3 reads CASSQRTAYGYTF. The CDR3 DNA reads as TGTGCCAGCAGCCAAAGGACAGCCTATGGCTACACCTTC.

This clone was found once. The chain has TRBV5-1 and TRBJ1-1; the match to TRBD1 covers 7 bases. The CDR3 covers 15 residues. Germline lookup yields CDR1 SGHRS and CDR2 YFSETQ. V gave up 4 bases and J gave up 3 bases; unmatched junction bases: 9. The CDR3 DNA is TGCGCCAGCAGCCTATGGACAGGCCGGGACACTGAAGCTTTCTTT. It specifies CASSLWTGRDTEAFF.

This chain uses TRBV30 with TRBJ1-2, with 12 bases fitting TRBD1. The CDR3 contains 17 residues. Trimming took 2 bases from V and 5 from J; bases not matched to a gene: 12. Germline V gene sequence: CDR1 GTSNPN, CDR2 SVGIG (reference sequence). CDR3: CAWSLTGTGGLTYGYTF. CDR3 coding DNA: TGTGCCTGGAGTTTAACCGGGACAGGGGGCCTTACTTATGGCTACACCTTC.

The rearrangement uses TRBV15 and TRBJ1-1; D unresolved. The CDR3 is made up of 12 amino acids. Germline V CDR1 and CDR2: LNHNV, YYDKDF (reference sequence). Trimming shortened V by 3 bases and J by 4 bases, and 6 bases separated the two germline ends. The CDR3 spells CATSRAGTEAFF. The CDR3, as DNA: TGTGCCACCAGCAGGGCAGGCACTGAAGCTTTCTTT.

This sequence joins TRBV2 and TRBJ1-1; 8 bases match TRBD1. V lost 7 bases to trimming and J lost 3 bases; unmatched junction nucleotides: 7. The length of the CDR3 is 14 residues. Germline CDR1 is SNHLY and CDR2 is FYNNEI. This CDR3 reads CASTGQGWDTEAFF. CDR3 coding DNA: TGTGCCAGCACTGGACAGGGTTGGGACACTGAAGCTTTCTTT.

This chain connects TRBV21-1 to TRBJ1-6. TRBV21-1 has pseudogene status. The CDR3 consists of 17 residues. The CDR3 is CASSKGGRSSYNSPLHF. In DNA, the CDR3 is TGTGCCAGCAGCAAAGGGGGGAGGAGCTCCTATAATTCACCCCTCCACTTT.

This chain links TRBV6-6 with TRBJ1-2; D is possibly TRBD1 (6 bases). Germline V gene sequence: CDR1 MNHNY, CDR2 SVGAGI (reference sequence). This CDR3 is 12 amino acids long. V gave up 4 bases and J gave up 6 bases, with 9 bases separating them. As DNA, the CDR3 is TGTGCCAGCAGTTTCTCAGGGGATGGCTACACCTTC. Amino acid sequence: CASSFSGDGYTF.

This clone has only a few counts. The CDR3 nucleotides read TGCGCCAGCAGCTTGGAAGGTCAGGCCGCCTCCTACGAGCAGTACTTC. Its translation: CASSLEGQAASYEQYF. The chain combines TRBV5-1 with TRBJ2-7; D remains unclear. Germline values: CDR1 SGHRS, CDR2 YFSETQ. The CDR3 runs to 16 residues. The V gene lost 0 bases and the J gene lost 0 bases, with 13 bases spanning the gap. Full variable domain (rest looked up from reference TRBV5-1 and TRBJ2-7): KAGVTQTPRYLIKTRGQQVTLSCSPISGHRSVSWYQQTPGQGLQFLFEYFSETQRNKGNFPGRFSGRQFSNSRSEMNVSTLELGDSALYLCASSLEGQAASYEQYFGPGTRLTVT.

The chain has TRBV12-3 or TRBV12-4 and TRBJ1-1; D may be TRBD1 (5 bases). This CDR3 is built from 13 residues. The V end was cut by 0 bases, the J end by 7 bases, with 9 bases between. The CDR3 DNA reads TGTGCCAGCAGTTTAGCGCGGGGGTTTGAAGCTTTCTTT. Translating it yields CASSLARGFEAFF.

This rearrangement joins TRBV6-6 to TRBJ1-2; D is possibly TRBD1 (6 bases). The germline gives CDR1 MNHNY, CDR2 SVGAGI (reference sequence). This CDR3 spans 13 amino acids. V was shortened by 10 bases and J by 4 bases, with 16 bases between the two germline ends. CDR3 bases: TGTGCCATCACAGGGCTTCGGGTCTATGGCTACACCTTC. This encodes CAITGLRVYGYTF.

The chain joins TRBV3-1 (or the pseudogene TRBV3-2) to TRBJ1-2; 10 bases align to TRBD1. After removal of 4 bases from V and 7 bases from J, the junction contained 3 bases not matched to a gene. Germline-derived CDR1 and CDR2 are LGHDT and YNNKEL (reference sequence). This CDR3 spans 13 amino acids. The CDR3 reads CASSPGTGVGYTF. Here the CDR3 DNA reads TGTGCCAGCAGCCCCGGGACAGGGGTTGGCTACACCTTC.

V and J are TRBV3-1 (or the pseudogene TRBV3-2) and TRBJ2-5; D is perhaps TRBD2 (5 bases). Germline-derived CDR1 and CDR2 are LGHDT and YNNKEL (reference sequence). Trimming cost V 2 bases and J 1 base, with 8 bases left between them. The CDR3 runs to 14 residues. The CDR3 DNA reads TGTGCCAGCAGCCAATTCGCGGGCCAAGAGACCCAGTACTTC. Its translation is CASSQFAGQETQYF.

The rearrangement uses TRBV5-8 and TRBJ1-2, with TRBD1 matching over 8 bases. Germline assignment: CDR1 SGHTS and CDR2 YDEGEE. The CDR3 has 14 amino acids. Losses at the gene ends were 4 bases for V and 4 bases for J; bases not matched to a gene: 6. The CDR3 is CASSIGTGGYGYTF. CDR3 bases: TGTGCCAGCAGCATCGGGACAGGCGGCTATGGCTACACCTTC.

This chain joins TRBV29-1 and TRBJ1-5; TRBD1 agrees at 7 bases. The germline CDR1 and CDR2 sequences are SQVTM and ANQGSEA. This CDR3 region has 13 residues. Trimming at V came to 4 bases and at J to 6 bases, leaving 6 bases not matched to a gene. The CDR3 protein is CSVGQGGGQPQHF. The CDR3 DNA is TGCAGCGTTGGACAGGGCGGCGGTCAGCCCCAGCATTTT. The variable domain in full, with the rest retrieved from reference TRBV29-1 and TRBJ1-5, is SAVISQKPSRDICQRGTSLTIQCQVDSQVTMMFWYRQQPGQSLTLIATANQGSEATYESGFVIDKFPISRPNLTFSTLTVSNMSPEDSSIYLCSVGQGGGQPQHFGDGTRLSIL.

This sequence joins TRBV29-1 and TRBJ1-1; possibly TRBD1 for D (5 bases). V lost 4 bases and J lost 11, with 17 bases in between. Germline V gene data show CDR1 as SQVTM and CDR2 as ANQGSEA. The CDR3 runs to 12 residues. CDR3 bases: TGCAGCGTTGGGAGGGGTCGCACAAAGGCTTTCTTT. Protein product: CSVGRGRTKAFF.

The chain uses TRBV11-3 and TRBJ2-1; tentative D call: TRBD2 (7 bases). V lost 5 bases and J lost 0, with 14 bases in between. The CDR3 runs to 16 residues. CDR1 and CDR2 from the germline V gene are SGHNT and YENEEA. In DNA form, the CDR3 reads TGTGCCAGCAGCCGAAAAGGGGGGGGCTCCTACAATGAGCAGTTCTTC. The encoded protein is CASSRKGGGSYNEQFF.

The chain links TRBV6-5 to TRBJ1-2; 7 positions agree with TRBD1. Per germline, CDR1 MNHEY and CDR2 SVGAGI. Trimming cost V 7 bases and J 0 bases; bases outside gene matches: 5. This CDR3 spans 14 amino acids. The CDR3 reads CASTPGQSNYGYTF. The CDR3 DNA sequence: TGTGCCAGCACTCCGGGACAGTCTAACTATGGCTACACCTTC.

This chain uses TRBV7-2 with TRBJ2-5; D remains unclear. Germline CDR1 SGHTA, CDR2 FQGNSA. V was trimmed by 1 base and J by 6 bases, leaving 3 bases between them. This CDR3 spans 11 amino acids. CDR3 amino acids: CASSLEQTQYF. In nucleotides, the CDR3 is TGTGCCAGCAGCTTAGAGCAGACCCAGTACTTC. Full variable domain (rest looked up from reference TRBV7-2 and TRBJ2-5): GAGVSQSPSNKVTEKGKDVELRCDPISGHTALYWYRQSLGQGLEFLIYFQGNSAPDKSGLPSDRFSAERTGGSVSTLTIQRTQQEDSAVYLCASSLEQTQYFGPGTRLLVL.

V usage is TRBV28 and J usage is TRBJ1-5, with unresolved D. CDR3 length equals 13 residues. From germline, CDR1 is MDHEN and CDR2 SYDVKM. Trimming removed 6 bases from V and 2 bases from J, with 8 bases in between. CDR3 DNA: TGTGCCAGCAGCCCCCTTGGCAATCAGCCCCAGCATTTT. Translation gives CASSPLGNQPQHF.

The DNA for the CDR3 is TGTGCCAGCAGTTACGAGGGACTAGAGGCAGATACGCAGTATTTT. Residues: CASSYEGLEADTQYF. The chain combines TRBV6-2 or TRBV6-3 with TRBJ2-3, with 8 nucleotides matching TRBD2. Germline V gene data show CDR1 as MNHEY and CDR2 as SVGEGT. The CDR3 loop spans 15 amino acids. Losses at the gene ends were 2 bases for V and 4 bases for J; bases not matched to a gene: 5.

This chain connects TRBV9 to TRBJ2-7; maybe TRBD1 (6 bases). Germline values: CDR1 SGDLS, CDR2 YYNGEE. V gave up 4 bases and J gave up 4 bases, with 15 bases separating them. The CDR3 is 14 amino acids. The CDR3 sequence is CASSRTAKLYEQYF. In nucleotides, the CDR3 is TGTGCCAGCAGCCGGACAGCCAAGTTATACGAGCAGTACTTC.

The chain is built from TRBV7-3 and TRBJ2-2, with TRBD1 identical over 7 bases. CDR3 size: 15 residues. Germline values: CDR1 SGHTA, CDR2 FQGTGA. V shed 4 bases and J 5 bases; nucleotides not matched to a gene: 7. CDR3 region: CASSSTGQTTGELFF. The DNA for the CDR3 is TGTGCCAGCAGCTCGACAGGGCAAACAACCGGGGAGCTGTTTTTT.

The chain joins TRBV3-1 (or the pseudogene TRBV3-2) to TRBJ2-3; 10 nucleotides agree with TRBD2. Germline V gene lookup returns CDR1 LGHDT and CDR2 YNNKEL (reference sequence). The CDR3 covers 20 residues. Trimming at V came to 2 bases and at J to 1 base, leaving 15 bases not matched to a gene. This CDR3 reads CASSQPRELAGFLGTDTQYF. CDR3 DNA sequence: TGTGCCAGCAGCCAACCCAGGGAACTAGCGGGGTTCCTCGGCACAGATACGCAGTATTTT.

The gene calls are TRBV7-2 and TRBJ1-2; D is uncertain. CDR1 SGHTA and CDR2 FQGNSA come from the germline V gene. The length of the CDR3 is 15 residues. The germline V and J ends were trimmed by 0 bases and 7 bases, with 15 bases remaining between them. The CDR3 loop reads CASSLAFQEEGGYTF. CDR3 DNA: TGTGCCAGCAGCTTAGCGTTCCAGGAAGAAGGTGGCTACACCTTC.

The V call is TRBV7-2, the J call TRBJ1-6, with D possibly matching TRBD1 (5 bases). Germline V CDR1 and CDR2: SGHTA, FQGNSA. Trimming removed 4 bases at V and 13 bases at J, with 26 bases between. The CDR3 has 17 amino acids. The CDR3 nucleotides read TGTGCCAGCAGCTCCTATGGAGGGGCTCGGGGGAATACGCCCCTCCACTTT. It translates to CASSSYGGARGNTPLHF. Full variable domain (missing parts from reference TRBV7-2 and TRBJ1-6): GAGVSQSPSNKVTEKGKDVELRCDPISGHTALYWYRQSLGQGLEFLIYFQGNSAPDKSGLPSDRFSAERTGGSVSTLTIQRTQQEDSAVYLCASSSYGGARGNTPLHFGNGTRLTVT.

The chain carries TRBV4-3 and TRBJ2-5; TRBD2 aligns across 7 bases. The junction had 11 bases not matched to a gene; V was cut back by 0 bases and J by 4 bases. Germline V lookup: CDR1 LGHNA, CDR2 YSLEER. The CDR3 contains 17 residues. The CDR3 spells CASSQEGLRWGGETQYF. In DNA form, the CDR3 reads TGCGCCAGCAGCCAAGAGGGACTAAGGTGGGGGGGAGAGACCCAGTACTTC.

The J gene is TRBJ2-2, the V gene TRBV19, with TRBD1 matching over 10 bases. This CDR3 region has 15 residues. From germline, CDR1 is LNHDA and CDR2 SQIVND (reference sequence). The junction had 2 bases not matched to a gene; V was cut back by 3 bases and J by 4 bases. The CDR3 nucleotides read TGTGCCAGTAGTATGACAGGGGGCGCCACCGGGGAGCTGTTTTTT. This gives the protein CASSMTGGATGELFF.

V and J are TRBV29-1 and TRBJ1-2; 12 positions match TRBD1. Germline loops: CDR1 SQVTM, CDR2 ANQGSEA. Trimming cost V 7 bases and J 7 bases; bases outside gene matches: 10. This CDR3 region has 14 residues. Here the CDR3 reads CSAGQGAGPPGYTF. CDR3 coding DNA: TGCAGCGCGGGACAGGGGGCTGGGCCGCCTGGCTACACCTTC.